This T cell receptor beta chain appears in the sequencing data of a study of blood T cell repertoires in COVID-19. On the study more broadly: Collection of acute and convalescent COVID-19 samples took place in the United States, Italy and Spain.

V lost 2 bases and J 2 bases, leaving 9 bases between the germline ends. CDR3 length: 15 amino acids. From germline, CDR1 is MNHEY and CDR2 SVGAGI. Assay: immunoSEQ multiplex PCR; the TCRdb copy retains only in-frame clones and omits some. The table lists 250,000 to 300,000 clones, around 82% of them singletons, with less than 4% in the top ten. The chain has TRBV6-5 and TRBJ1-4; D is ambiguous. The sequencing input was peripheral blood. The origin of this receptor is a woman aged 18-29 years with acute or convalescent COVID-19. The CDR3 here is CASSYESRTNEKLFF. The CDR3 DNA reads as TGTGCCAGCAGTTACGAATCCAGGACTAATGAAAAACTGTTTTTT.